This TCR beta chain was sequenced in a study of vaccination effects on CD4 cells after COVID-19. V was pared by 4 bases and J by 1 base, with 5 bases of the junction left unmatched. This CDR3 has 14 residues. From germline, CDR1 is SGHNT and CDR2 YYREEE (reference sequence). With regard to this clone: Its antigen is undetermined.

The table came from immunoSEQ multiplex PCR; TCRdb's copy has only in-frame clones and leaves some out. The table has over 80,000 clones, around four fifths seen once. After expansion with viral peptide pools in the ViraFEST assay, antigen-specific CD4+ T cells were sequenced. Culturing for approximately 10 days preceded CD4+ T cell isolation. Participants received two doses of either the BNT162b2 or mRNA-1273 vaccine. After about 2 million PBMC were placed in each well, they were cultured with approximately 10 IU/ml IL-2 and 10 ug/ml peptides. The sequence was obtained from a human donor who received a COVID-19 vaccine. This sample comprised CD4+ T cells from PBMCs cultured with HCoV-OC43 spike peptides, obtained after COVID-19 vaccination. Noted subset: HCoV-OC43 spike overlapping peptide pool stimulation. The gene calls are TRBV5-4 and TRBJ2-7, with TRBD1 identical over 7 bases. The CDR3 reads CASSAPGQSYEQYV. CDR3 DNA: TGTGCCAGCAGCGCACCGGGACAGTCCTACGAGCAGTACGTC.